These 27 T cell receptor beta chains were all obtained from the same sample, sequenced in a study of blood T cell repertoires in COVID-19. The table came from immunoSEQ multiplex PCR; TCRdb's copy has only in-frame clones and leaves some out. Here the sample spans fewer than 500,000 clones, 86% being singletons. Sample: peripheral blood. The receptor set was obtained from a woman aged 25 to 39 with active or convalescent COVID-19.

This clone was picked up a small number of times. This rearrangement joins TRBV12-3 or TRBV12-4 to TRBJ1-3, with TRBD1 identical over 7 bases. V shed 11 bases, J shed 4 bases, and the junction held 5 bases outside the gene matches. The CDR3 is 12 residues long. In DNA form, the CDR3 reads TGTGCCGCAGACAGGGAAGGAAACACCATATATTTT. Protein: CAADREGNTIYF.

The gene calls are TRBV5-1 and TRBJ1-2; D remains unclear. Between the trimmed V and J ends, which lost 0 bases and 6 bases, there was a span of 6 bases. This CDR3 spans 12 amino acids. Germline loops: CDR1 SGHRS, CDR2 YFSETQ. The CDR3 loop reads CASSLARNGYTF. CDR3 bases: TGCGCCAGCAGCTTGGCCAGAAATGGCTACACCTTC.

J is TRBJ2-3 and V is TRBV9, with 8 bases lining up with TRBD2. After removal of 4 bases from V and 6 bases from J, the junction contained 22 bases not matched to a gene. Germline CDR1 and CDR2: SGDLS and YYNGEE. This CDR3 spans 19 amino acids. The CDR3, as DNA: TGTGCCAGCAGCTGGGGGAAGCGGGAGTTAACCCTGGGCTCGGATACGCAGTATTTT. This gives the protein CASSWGKRELTLGSDTQYF.

The chain carries TRBV5-8 and TRBJ2-2; D gene uncertain. Germline-derived CDR1 and CDR2 are SGHTS and YDEGEE. The ends were cut back, 6 bases at V and 6 bases at J, with 9 bases in the middle. The CDR3 is 12 residues long. The CDR3 loop is CASTLPPGELFF. CDR3 in DNA: TGTGCCAGCACCCTCCCCCCCGGGGAGCTGTTTTTT. The full variable domain, rest sourced from reference TRBV5-8 and TRBJ2-2, is EAGVTQSPTHLIKTRGQQATLRCSPISGHTSVYWYQQALGLGLQFLLWYDEGEERNRGNFPPRFSGRQFPNYSSELNVNALELEDSALYLCASTLPPGELFFGEGSRLTVL.

The chain employs TRBV6-5 and TRBJ2-5, with D unresolved. V lost 5 bases, J lost 5 bases, and 12 bases lay in between. CDR1 is MNHEY and CDR2 is SVGAGI in the germline V gene. The CDR3 totals 13 residues. The CDR3 sequence: CASSRLVRETQYF. The DNA for the CDR3 is TGTGCCAGCAGTCGGCTAGTACGCGAGACCCAGTACTTC.

The chain combines TRBV11-3 with TRBJ2-5, with 9 positions matching TRBD1. Germline lookup yields CDR1 SGHNT and CDR2 YENEEA. There are 14 residues in the CDR3. V lost 4 bases, J lost 3 bases, and 3 bases stayed unmatched. As DNA, the CDR3 is TGTGCCAGCAGCTCGAGACAGGGGGAAGAGACCCAGTACTTC. Amino acids: CASSSRQGEETQYF.

V gene TRBV5-4 combines with J gene TRBJ2-5, with D tentatively TRBD1 (6 bases). The CDR3 contains 13 residues. CDR1 SGHNT and CDR2 YYREEE come from the germline V gene (reference sequence). The V end was cut by 1 base, the J end by 5 bases, with 9 bases between. CDR3 sequence (DNA): TGTGCCAGCAGCTTGCTCCAGGGGGAGACCCAGTACTTC. It translates to CASSLLQGETQYF. Drawing the rest from reference TRBV5-4 and TRBJ2-5, the complete variable domain is ETGVTQSPTHLIKTRGQQVTLRCSSQSGHNTVSWYQQALGQGPQFIFQYYREEENGRGNFPPRFSGLQFPNYSSELNVNALELDDSALYLCASSLLQGETQYFGPGTRLLVL.

This clone has a handful of counts. The chain is built from TRBV4-1 and TRBJ2-1; 10 nucleotides line up with TRBD2. The CDR3 runs 19 residues. Germline assignment: CDR1 MGHRA and CDR2 YSYEKL. Unmatched junction bases numbered 14, after V lost 0 bases and J lost 6 bases. CDR3 loop: CASSQDLRISGGLGNEQFF. Here the CDR3 DNA reads TGCGCCAGCAGCCAAGATCTTAGGATTAGCGGGGGGCTCGGCAATGAGCAGTTCTTC.

The genes are TRBV3-1 (or the pseudogene TRBV3-2) and TRBJ2-1, with TRBD2 identical over 13 bases. The germline CDR1 and CDR2 sequences are LGHDT and YNNKEL (reference sequence). This CDR3 has 16 amino acids. V dropped 4 bases and J dropped 6; count of bases not matched to a gene: 6. CDR3 amino acids: CASSPIWTSGSNEQFF. The CDR3, as DNA: TGTGCCAGCAGCCCCATTTGGACTAGCGGGAGCAATGAGCAGTTCTTC.

J is TRBJ1-6 and V is TRBV19, with a weak D call TRBD1 (6 bases). The germline gives CDR1 LNHDA, CDR2 SQIVND (reference sequence). The ends were cut back, 5 bases at V and 6 bases at J, with 8 bases in the middle. The CDR3 has 13 residues. CDR3 residues: CASSRDINSPLHF. For the CDR3, the DNA is TGTGCCAGTAGTCGGGACATTAATTCACCCCTCCACTTT.

V usage is TRBV5-6 and J usage is TRBJ2-7; 9 bases are a match to TRBD1. The CDR3 spans 15 residues. The junction had 5 bases not matched to a gene; V was cut back by 1 base and J by 3 bases. Germline CDR1 reads SGHDT; CDR2 reads YYEEEE. This CDR3 reads CASSLPGTGYYEQYF. The CDR3 DNA reads as TGTGCCAGCAGCTTGCCTGGGACAGGGTACTACGAGCAGTACTTC.

The CDR3 loop is CASSIGGTNTGELFF. CDR3 DNA sequence: TGTGCCAGTAGTATAGGCGGGACTAACACCGGGGAGCTGTTTTTT. The chain uses TRBV19 and TRBJ2-2, with D tentatively TRBD2 (6 bases). Trimming took off 1 base at V and 2 bases at J, with 8 bases between the two ends. Germline V gene sequence: CDR1 LNHDA, CDR2 SQIVND (reference sequence). There are 15 residues in the CDR3.

The chain joins TRBV6-1 to TRBJ1-1; no definite D call. V was clipped by 4 bases and J by 3 bases, with 24 bases between them. Germline V gives CDR1 MNHNS, CDR2 SASEGT. This CDR3 is built from 18 residues. The CDR3 protein is CASSATPPLEGGDTEAFF. Written as DNA, the CDR3 is TGTGCCAGCAGTGCCACTCCCCCATTGGAGGGTGGGGACACTGAAGCTTTCTTT.

The genes are TRBV9 and TRBJ2-3; a weak D match, TRBD1 (6 bases). The CDR3 spans 16 residues. V shed 3 bases and J shed 0 bases, with 14 bases lying between them. The germline gives CDR1 SGDLS, CDR2 YYNGEE. The chain's CDR3 is CASSAGTGSSTDTQYF. CDR3 in DNA: TGTGCCAGCAGCGCCGGCACAGGGTCTAGCACAGATACGCAGTATTTT. The complete variable domain, with remaining parts taken from reference TRBV9 and TRBJ2-3, reads DSGVTQTPKHLITATGQRVTLRCSPRSGDLSVYWYQQSLDQGLQFLIQYYNGEERAKGNILERFSAQQFPDLHSELNLSSLELGDSALYFCASSAGTGSSTDTQYFGPGTRLTVL.

This chain links TRBV9 with TRBJ1-2; no clear D. This CDR3 is built from 13 residues. CDR1 is SGDLS and CDR2 is YYNGEE in the germline V gene. The V gene lost 0 bases and the J gene lost 4 bases, with 7 bases spanning the gap. CDR3 protein: CASSVGASYGYTF. In nucleotides, the CDR3 is TGTGCCAGCAGCGTAGGGGCAAGCTATGGCTACACCTTC. The full variable domain, its missing parts supplied by reference TRBV9 and TRBJ1-2, is DSGVTQTPKHLITATGQRVTLRCSPRSGDLSVYWYQQSLDQGLQFLIQYYNGEERAKGNILERFSAQQFPDLHSELNLSSLELGDSALYFCASSVGASYGYTFGSGTRLTVV.

CDR3 residues: CSVDGTEAFF. The CDR3 region has the DNA TGCAGCGTTGACGGCACTGAAGCTTTCTTT. The chain recombines TRBV29-1 with TRBJ1-1; no firm D call. The germline gives CDR1 SQVTM, CDR2 ANQGSEA. Trimming stripped 3 bases from V and 4 bases from J, with 3 bases between. This CDR3 comprises 10 residues.

The chain has TRBV4-1 and TRBJ1-1, with D perhaps matching TRBD1 (6 bases). Trimming stripped 4 bases from V and 4 bases from J, with 10 bases between. Germline assignment: CDR1 MGHRA and CDR2 YSYEKL. The CDR3 length is 13 residues. CDR3 nucleotides: TGCGCCAGCAGCCGAGGACAGATCACTGAAGCTTTCTTT. It yields the protein CASSRGQITEAFF.

The J gene is TRBJ2-3, the V gene TRBV10-2; D is ambiguous. Germline assignment: CDR1 WSHSY and CDR2 SAAADI. This CDR3 is built from 13 residues. V lost 6 bases to trimming and J lost 2 bases, with 9 bases between them. This chain's CDR3 is CASSALATDTQYF. The DNA of the CDR3 is TGCGCCAGCAGCGCCTTAGCCACAGATACGCAGTATTTT.

The chain recombines TRBV6-5 with TRBJ2-2; no firm D call. Germline CDR1 reads MNHEY; CDR2 reads SVGAGI. There are 14 residues in the CDR3. V was cut by 6 bases and J by 5 bases, with 13 bases left in between. The CDR3 sequence is CASSATWATGELFF. CDR3 bases: TGTGCCAGCAGCGCGACATGGGCAACCGGGGAGCTGTTTTTT.

The chain has TRBV10-3 and TRBJ2-3; 7 positions match TRBD1. The CDR3 sequence is 16 residues long. Per the germline V gene, CDR1 is ENHRY and CDR2 is SYGVKD. J lost 9 bases, V lost 6 bases, and 18 bases had no gene match. CDR3 region: CAISNRTALGGGTQYF. CDR3 nucleotides: TGTGCCATCAGCAACCGGACAGCTTTAGGGGGCGGCACGCAGTATTTT.

The chain recombines TRBV7-2 with TRBJ1-1; no clear D. Germline CDR1 SGHTA, CDR2 FQGNSA. The ends were cut back, 1 base at V and 0 bases at J, with 12 bases in the middle. The CDR3 has 16 amino acids. The CDR3 is CASSLGGKRLNTEAFF. CDR3 coding DNA: TGTGCCAGCAGCTTAGGAGGCAAACGACTGAACACTGAAGCTTTCTTT.

The chain combines TRBV30 with TRBJ1-5, with D uncertain. This CDR3 has 14 amino acids. V shed 3 bases and J shed 0 bases, with 9 bases lying between them. The germline gives CDR1 GTSNPN, CDR2 SVGIG (reference sequence). In DNA form, the CDR3 reads TGTGCCTGGAGGGAGACGGGTAGCAATCAGCCCCAGCATTTT. As protein: CAWRETGSNQPQHF.

The chain combines TRBV19 with TRBJ2-3, with D possibly matching TRBD2 (6 bases). The CDR3 covers 15 residues. Trimming removed 6 bases from V and 4 bases from J, with 17 bases in between. Looked up from germline, CDR1 is LNHDA and CDR2 is SQIVND (reference sequence). The CDR3 DNA reads TGTGCCAGTAGGGAAGCGGGCCCGGCGCCAGATACGCAGTATTTT. This gives the protein CASREAGPAPDTQYF.

The chain employs TRBV6-6 and TRBJ2-1; 7 bases map to TRBD2. V lost 5 bases to trimming and J lost 4 bases; unmatched junction nucleotides: 14. CDR3 length: 17 amino acids. The germline gives CDR1 MNHNY, CDR2 SVGAGI (reference sequence). CDR3 nucleotide sequence: TGTGCCAGCAGTCTACTAGCGTATGAACTTCTTTACAATGAGCAGTTCTTC. It codes for CASSLLAYELLYNEQFF.

This clone was observed a few times. The chain carries TRBV18 and TRBJ1-1, with D perhaps matching TRBD1 (5 bases). Per the germline V gene, CDR1 is KGHSH and CDR2 is LQKENI. V gave up 4 bases and J gave up 1 base, with 7 bases separating them. The CDR3 covers 13 residues. This CDR3 reads CASSLQENTEAFF. In DNA form, the CDR3 reads TGTGCCAGCTCACTACAGGAGAACACTGAAGCTTTCTTT.

This chain joins TRBV10-3 and TRBJ1-1, with D possibly matching TRBD1 (6 bases). This CDR3 has 15 residues. Germline loops: CDR1 ENHRY, CDR2 SYGVKD. Trimming left V 10 bases short and J 4 bases short, with 22 bases between. The CDR3 DNA reads TGTGCCACTCGGACAGAGAAAAAAGGGGGCACTGAAGCTTTCTTT. It codes for CATRTEKKGGTEAFF.

This chain joins TRBV18 and TRBJ2-2; 8 bases line up with TRBD1. The germline V gene encodes CDR1 KGHSH and CDR2 LQKENI. The CDR3 consists of 16 residues. Trimming removed 3 bases from V and 1 base from J; junction bases left unmatched: 4. CDR3 protein: CASSPTGTGNTGELFF. DNA for the CDR3: TGTGCCAGCTCACCTACCGGGACAGGGAACACCGGGGAGCTGTTTTTT.